A selection of T cell receptor beta chains follows, all from one sample in a study of blood T cell repertoires in COVID-19. Sequencing used immunoSEQ multiplex PCR; TCRdb keeps in-frame clones, though not all of them. The top ten clones hold over 2% of a sample with approximately 290,000 clones, about nine tenths of them seen once. The sequenced sample consisted of peripheral blood. These receptors were taken from a woman aged 25 to 39 with COVID-19, enrolled during active disease. The CDR3 runs from the conserved cysteine through the conserved F or W. D genes are given only for firm matches. Some rows mark clone size as missing; the rest say once, few, many or name a class of expanded clone.

TRBJ2-1,-,16,TRBV6-1,few,TGTGCCAGCAGTGAAGTTGATGGTGATAGAGGCGACGAGCAGTTCTTC,CASSEVDGDRGDEQFF
TRBJ1-2,-,11,TRBV20-1,-,TGCAGTGCCCGGGAAGACTATGGCTACACCTTC,CSAREDYGYTF
TRBJ1-1,-,13,TRBV6-6,-,TGTGCCAGCAGTCCTCGGAGGGACACTGAAGCTTTCTTT,CASSPRRDTEAFF
TRBJ1-2,TRBD1,14,TRBV7-2,-,TGTGCCAGCAGCTTAAGGACAGGCAGCTATGGCTACACCTTC,CASSLRTGSYGYTF
TRBJ2-1,TRBD2,16,TRBV3-1/TRBV3-2,-,TGTGCCAGCAGCCCTGTAGCGGGAGGGCCAGGCAATGAGCAGTTCTTC,CASSPVAGGPGNEQFF
TRBJ1-2,-,11,TRBV29-1,-,TGCAGCGTTGCCCATAACTATGGCTACACCTTC,CSVAHNYGYTF
TRBJ1-2,TRBD1,11,TRBV30,once,TGTGCCTGGAGTGTAGGGGGCCCTTGCACCTTC,CAWSVGGPCTF
TRBJ2-3,-,13,TRBV11-2,-,TGTGCCAGCAGCCACTTCGGCACAGATACGCAGTATTTT,CASSHFGTDTQYF
TRBJ1-4,TRBD1,16,TRBV15,-,TGTGCCACCAGCAACATACCGGGACAGGGGCATGAAAAACTGTTTTTT,CATSNIPGQGHEKLFF
TRBJ2-5,-,14,TRBV19,-,TGTGCCAGTAGTGTACGGGGAAACCAAGAGACCCAGTACTTC,CASSVRGNQETQYF
TRBJ1-2,-,15,TRBV20-1,-,TGCAGTGCTAGTTTCTTCCCAGCGGGCGACTATGGCTACACCTTC,CSASFFPAGDYGYTF
TRBJ1-3,TRBD1,15,TRBV5-4,-,TGTGCCAGCAGCTTGGCAGGGACAGCTGGAAACACCATATATTTT,CASSLAGTAGNTIYF
TRBJ2-1,TRBD2,13,TRBV27,-,TGTGCCAGCAGTCCCGGACTAGCCGGTCTGTTGTTCTTC,CASSPGLAGLLFF
TRBJ1-1,TRBD1,17,TRBV7-8,-,TGTGCCAGCAGCTTAGCGGGCGGGACAGGGTCCGTTGCTGAAGCTTTCTTT,CASSLAGGTGSVAEAFF
TRBJ1-2,-,15,TRBV19,-,TGTGCCAGCGCACACCTACAGGGAGCTAACTATGGCTACACCTTC,CASAHLQGANYGYTF
TRBJ1-1,-,15,TRBV19,-,TGTGCCAGTAGTATAGAGGGGGGGACCAACACTGAAGCTTTCTTT,CASSIEGGTNTEAFF
TRBJ1-1,-,13,TRBV7-9,-,TGTGCCAGCGGTTACCGGGACAAGAGTGAAGCTTTCTTT,CASGYRDKSEAFF
TRBJ2-5,-,15,TRBV27,-,TGTGCCAGCAGTTTATCCGCCGGGACTGGCGAGACCCAGTACTTC,CASSLSAGTGETQYF
TRBJ2-7,-,14,TRBV5-5,-,TGTGCCAGCAGCTTCGAGGCAGGGGCCTACGAGCAGTACTTC,CASSFEAGAYEQYF
TRBJ1-3,TRBD1,15,TRBV4-1,once,TGCGCCAGCAGCCCGGGACAGCGCTCTGGAAACACCATATATTTT,CASSPGQRSGNTIYF
TRBJ2-7,-,14,TRBV27,-,TGTGCCAGCAGTTTATTGTCGGGGTCCTACGAGCAGTACTTC,CASSLLSGSYEQYF
TRBJ2-2,TRBD2,15,TRBV19,-,TGTGCCAGTAGTATACTAGCGGGATACACCGGGGAGCTGTTTTTT,CASSILAGYTGELFF
TRBJ2-7,-,14,TRBV5-6,few,TGTGCCAGCAGCTTGGGGCAGGGGCCCTACGAGCAGTACTTC,CASSLGQGPYEQYF
TRBJ2-7,TRBD2,16,TRBV5-1,-,TGCGCCAGCAGCAGGGAAACTAGCGGGAGTATCCACGAGCAGTACTTC,CASSRETSGSIHEQYF
TRBJ2-5,-,15,TRBV7-2,-,TGTGCCAGCAGCGCACTTAGGGGGTCTCAAGAGACCCAGTACTTC,CASSALRGSQETQYF
TRBJ2-2,-,13,TRBV12-3/TRBV12-4,-,TGTGCCAGCAGTGTACGGGTAACGGGGGAGCTGTTTTTT,CASSVRVTGELFF
TRBJ2-7,TRBD2,14,TRBV9,-,TGTGCCAGCAGCGTGGGACTAGCGGGATTCGAGCAGTACTTC,CASSVGLAGFEQYF
TRBJ2-3,TRBD1,17,TRBV19,-,TGTGCCACCCAACGCCAGGGGGCGGGGACTCGGACAGATACGCAGTATTTT,CATQRQGAGTRTDTQYF
TRBJ1-2,TRBD1,14,TRBV19,-,TGTGCCAGTAGTATACCGGACAGGGGGGCTGGCTACACCTTC,CASSIPDRGAGYTF